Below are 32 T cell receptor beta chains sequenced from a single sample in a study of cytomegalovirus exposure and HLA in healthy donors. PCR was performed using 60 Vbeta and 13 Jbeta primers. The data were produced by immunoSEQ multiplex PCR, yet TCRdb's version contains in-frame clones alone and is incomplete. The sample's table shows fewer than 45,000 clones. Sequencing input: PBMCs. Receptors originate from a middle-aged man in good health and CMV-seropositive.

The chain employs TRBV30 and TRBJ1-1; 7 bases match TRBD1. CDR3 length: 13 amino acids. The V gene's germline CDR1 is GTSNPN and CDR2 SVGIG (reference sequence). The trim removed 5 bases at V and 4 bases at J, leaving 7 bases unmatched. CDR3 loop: CAWDPDRSTEAFF. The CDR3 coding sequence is TGTGCCTGGGACCCGGACAGGTCCACTGAAGCTTTCTTT.

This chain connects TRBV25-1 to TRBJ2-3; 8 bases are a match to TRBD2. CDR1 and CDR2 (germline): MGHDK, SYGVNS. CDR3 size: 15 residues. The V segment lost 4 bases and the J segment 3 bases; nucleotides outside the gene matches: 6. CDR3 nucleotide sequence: TGTGCCAGCAGTGGAGCGGGAGCGGCAACAGATACGCAGTATTTT. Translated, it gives CASSGAGAATDTQYF.

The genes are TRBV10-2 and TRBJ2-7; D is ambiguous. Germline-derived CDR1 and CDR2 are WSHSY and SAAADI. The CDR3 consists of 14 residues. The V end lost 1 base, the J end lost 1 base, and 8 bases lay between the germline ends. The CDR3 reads CASSEWLDSYEQYF. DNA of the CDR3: TGCGCCAGCAGTGAGTGGCTAGATTCCTACGAGCAGTACTTC.

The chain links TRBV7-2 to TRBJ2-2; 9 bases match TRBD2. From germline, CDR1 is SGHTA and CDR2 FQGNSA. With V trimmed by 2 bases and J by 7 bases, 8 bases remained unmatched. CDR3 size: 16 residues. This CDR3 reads CASSLPGLASGGELFF. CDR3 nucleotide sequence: TGTGCCAGCAGCTTACCGGGACTAGCATCAGGCGGGGAGCTGTTTTTT.

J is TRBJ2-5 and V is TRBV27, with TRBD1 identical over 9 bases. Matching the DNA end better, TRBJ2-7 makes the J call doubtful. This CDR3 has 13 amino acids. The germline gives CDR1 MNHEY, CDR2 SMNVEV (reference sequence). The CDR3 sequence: CASRRTGAYEQYF. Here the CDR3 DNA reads TGTGCCAGCAGGCGGACAGGGGCCTACGAGCAGTACTTC.

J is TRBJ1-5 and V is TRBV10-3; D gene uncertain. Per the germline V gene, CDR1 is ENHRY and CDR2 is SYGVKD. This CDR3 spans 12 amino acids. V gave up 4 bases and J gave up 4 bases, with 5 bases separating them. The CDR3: CAISVTNQPQHF. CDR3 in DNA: TGTGCCATCAGTGTCACTAATCAGCCCCAGCATTTT.

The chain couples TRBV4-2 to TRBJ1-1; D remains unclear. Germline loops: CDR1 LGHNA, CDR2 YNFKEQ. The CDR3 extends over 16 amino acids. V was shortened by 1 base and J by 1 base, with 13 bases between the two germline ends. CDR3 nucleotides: TGTGCCAGCAGCCAAGTGAGCGAGAGCAAGAACACTGAAGCTTTCTTT. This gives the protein CASSQVSESKNTEAFF.

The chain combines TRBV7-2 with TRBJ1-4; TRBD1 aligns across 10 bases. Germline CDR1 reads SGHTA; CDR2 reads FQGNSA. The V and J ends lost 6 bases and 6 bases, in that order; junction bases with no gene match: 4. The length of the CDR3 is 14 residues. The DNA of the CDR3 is TGTGCCAGCAGGACCGACAGGGGGCATGAAAAACTGTTTTTT. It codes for CASRTDRGHEKLFF.

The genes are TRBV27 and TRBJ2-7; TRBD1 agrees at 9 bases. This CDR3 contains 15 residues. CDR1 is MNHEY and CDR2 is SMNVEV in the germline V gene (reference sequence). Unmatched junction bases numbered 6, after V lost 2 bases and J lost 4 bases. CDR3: CASSLMGQGNYEQYF. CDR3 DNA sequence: TGTGCCAGCAGTTTAATGGGACAGGGTAATTACGAGCAGTACTTC.

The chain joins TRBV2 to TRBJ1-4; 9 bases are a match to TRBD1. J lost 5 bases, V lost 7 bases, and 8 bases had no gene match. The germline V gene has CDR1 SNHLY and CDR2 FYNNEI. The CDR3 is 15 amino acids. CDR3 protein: CASTPAGQGNEKLFF. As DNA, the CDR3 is TGTGCCAGCACCCCAGCGGGACAGGGAAATGAAAAACTGTTTTTT. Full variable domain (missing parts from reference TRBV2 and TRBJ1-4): EPEVTQTPSHQVTQMGQEVILRCVPISNHLYFYWYRQILGQKVEFLVSFYNNEISEKSEIFDDQFSVERPDGSNFTLKIRSTKLEDSAMYFCASTPAGQGNEKLFFGSGTQLSVL.

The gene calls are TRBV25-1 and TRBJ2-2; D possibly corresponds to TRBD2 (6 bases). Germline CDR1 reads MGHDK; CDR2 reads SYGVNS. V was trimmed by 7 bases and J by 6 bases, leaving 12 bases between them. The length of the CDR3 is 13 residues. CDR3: CASKPGVAGELFF. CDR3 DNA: TGTGCCAGCAAACCGGGGGTTGCCGGGGAGCTGTTTTTT.

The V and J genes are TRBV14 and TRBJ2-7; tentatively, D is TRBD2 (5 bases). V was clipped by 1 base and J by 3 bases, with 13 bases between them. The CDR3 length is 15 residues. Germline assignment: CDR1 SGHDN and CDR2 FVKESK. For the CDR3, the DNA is TGTGCCAGCAGCCAAGGGCGGCTAGCTTACTACGAGCAGTACTTC. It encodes CASSQGRLAYYEQYF.

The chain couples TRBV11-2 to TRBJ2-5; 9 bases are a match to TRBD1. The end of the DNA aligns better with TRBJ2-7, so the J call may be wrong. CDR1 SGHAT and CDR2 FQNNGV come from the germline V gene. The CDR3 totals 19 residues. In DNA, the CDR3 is TGTGCCAGCAGCTTAGAATGGACAGGGGCGTCGACTGCAAACTACGAGCAGTACTTC. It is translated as CASSLEWTGASTANYEQYF.

The CDR3 spells CAILPDYPNTDTQYF. CDR3 sequence (DNA): TGTGCCATCCTCCCGGACTACCCAAACACAGATACGCAGTATTTT. This chain joins TRBV6-1 and TRBJ2-3; D might be TRBD2 (6 bases). The CDR3 spans 15 residues. Trimming stripped 10 bases from V and 2 bases from J, with 19 bases between. CDR1 MNHNS and CDR2 SASEGT come from the germline V gene.

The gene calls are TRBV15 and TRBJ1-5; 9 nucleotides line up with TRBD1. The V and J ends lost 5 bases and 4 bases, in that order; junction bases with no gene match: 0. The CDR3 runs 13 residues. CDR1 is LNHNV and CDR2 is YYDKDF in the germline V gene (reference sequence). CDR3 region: CATSGQGNQPQHF. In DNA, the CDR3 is TGTGCCACCAGCGGACAGGGGAATCAGCCCCAGCATTTT.

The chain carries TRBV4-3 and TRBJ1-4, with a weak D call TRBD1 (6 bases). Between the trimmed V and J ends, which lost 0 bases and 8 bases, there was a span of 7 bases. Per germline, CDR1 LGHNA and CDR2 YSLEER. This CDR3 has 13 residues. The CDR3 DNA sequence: TGCGCCAGCAGCCAAGATACAGGGGAAAAACTGTTTTTT. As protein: CASSQDTGEKLFF.

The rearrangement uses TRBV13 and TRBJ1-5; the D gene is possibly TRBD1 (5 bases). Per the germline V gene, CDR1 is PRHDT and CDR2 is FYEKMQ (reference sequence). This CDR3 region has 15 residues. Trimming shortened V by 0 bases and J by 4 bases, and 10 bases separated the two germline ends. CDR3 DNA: TGTGCCAGCAGCTTAGGGGTGGCAGGGAATCAGCCCCAGCATTTT. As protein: CASSLGVAGNQPQHF.

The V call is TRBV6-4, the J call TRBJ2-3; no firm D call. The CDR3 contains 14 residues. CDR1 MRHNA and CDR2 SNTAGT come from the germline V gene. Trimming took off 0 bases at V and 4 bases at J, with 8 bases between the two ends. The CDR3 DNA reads TGTGCCAGCAGTGACTCAGACTTGGCAGATACGCAGTATTTT. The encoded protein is CASSDSDLADTQYF.

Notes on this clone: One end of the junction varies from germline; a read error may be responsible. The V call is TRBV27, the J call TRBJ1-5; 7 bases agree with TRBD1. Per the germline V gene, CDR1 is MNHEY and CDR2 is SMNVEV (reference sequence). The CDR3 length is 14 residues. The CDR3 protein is CTSSFLTGSQPQHF. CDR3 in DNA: TGTACCAGCAGTTTCTTGACAGGGAGTCAGCCCCAGCATTTT.

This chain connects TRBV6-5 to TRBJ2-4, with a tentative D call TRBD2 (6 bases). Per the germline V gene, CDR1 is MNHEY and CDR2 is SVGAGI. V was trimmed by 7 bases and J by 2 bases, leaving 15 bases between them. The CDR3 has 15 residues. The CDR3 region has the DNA TGTGCCAGCATCTCTCCGGGGGAGACCAAAAACATTCAGTACTTC. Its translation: CASISPGETKNIQYF.

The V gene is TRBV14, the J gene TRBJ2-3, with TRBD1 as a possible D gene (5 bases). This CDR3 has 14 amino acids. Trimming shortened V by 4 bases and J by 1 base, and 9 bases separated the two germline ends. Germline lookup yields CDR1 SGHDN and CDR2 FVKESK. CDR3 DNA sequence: TGTGCCAGCAGCCCTAGACAGCGCACAGATACGCAGTATTTT. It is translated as CASSPRQRTDTQYF.

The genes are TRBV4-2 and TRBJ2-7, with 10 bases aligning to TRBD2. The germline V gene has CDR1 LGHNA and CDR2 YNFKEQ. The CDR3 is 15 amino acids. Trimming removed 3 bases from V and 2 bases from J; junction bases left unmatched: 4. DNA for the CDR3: TGTGCCAGCAGCCACGGACTAGCGGACCCCTACGAGCAGTACTTC. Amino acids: CASSHGLADPYEQYF.

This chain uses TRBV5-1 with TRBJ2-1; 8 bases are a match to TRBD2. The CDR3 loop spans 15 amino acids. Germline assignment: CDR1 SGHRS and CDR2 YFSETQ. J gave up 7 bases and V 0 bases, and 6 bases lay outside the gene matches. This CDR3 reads CASSLDREGGNEQFF. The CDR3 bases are TGCGCCAGCAGCTTGGATCGGGAGGGGGGAAATGAGCAGTTCTTC. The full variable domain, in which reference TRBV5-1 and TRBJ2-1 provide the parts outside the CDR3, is KAGVTQTPRYLIKTRGQQVTLSCSPISGHRSVSWYQQTPGQGLQFLFEYFSETQRNKGNFPGRFSGRQFSNSRSEMNVSTLELGDSALYLCASSLDREGGNEQFFGPGTRLTVL.

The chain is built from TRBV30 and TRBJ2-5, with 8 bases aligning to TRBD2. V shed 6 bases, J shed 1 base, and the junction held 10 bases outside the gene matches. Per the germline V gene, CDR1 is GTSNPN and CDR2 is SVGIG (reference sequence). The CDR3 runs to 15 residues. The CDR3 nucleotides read TGTGCCTGCTCCCCGGGAGGGGCAGCCCAAGAGACCCAGTACTTC. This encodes CACSPGGAAQETQYF.

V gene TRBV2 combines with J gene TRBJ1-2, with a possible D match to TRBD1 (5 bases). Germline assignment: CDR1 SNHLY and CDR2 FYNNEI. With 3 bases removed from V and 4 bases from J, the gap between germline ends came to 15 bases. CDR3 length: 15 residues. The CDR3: CASSERQGGFYGYTF. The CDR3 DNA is TGTGCCAGCAGTGAGCGGCAGGGAGGATTCTATGGCTACACCTTC.

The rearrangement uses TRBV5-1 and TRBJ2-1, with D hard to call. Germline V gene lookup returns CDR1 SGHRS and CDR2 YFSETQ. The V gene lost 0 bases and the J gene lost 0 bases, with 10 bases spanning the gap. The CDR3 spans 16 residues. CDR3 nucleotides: TGCGCCAGCAGCTTGGGTCAGGCCAGCTCCTACAATGAGCAGTTCTTC. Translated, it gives CASSLGQASSYNEQFF.

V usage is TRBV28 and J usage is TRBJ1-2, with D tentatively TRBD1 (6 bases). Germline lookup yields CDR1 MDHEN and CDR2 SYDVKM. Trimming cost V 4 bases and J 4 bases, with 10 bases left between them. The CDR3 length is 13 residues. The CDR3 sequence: CASSSPTGYGYTF. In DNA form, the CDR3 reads TGTGCCAGCAGTTCCCCGACAGGCTATGGCTACACCTTC.

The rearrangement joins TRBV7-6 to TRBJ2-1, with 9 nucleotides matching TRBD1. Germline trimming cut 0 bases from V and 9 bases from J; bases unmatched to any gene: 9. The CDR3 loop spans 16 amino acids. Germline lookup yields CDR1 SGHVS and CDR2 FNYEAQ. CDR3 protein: CASSLASGTGYFEQFF. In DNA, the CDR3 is TGTGCCAGCAGCTTAGCATCCGGGACAGGGTATTTTGAGCAGTTCTTC.

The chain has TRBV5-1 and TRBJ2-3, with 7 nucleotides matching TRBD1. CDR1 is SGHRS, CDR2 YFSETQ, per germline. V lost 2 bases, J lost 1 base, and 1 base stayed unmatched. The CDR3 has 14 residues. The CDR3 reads CASSFGQGTDTQYF. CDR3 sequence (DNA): TGCGCCAGCAGCTTTGGACAGGGCACAGATACGCAGTATTTT. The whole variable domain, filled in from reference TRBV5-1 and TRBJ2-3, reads KAGVTQTPRYLIKTRGQQVTLSCSPISGHRSVSWYQQTPGQGLQFLFEYFSETQRNKGNFPGRFSGRQFSNSRSEMNVSTLELGDSALYLCASSFGQGTDTQYFGPGTRLTVL.

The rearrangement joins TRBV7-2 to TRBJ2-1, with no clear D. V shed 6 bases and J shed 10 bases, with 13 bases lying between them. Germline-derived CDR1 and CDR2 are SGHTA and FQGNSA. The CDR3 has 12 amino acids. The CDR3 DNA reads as TGTGCCAGCAGGCTAAGTGTAGAGGAGCAGTTCTTC. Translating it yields CASRLSVEEQFF.

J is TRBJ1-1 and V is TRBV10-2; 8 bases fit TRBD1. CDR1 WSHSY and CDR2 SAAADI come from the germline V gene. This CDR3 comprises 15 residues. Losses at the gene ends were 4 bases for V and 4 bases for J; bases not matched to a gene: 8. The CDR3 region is CASSGARGLSTEAFF. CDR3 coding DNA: TGCGCCAGCAGTGGAGCCAGGGGGCTATCCACTGAAGCTTTCTTT.

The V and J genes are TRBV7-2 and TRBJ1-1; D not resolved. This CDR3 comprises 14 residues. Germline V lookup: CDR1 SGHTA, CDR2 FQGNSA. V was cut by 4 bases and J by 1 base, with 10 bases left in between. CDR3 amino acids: CASSSRGGNTEAFF. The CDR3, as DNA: TGTGCCAGCAGCTCCCGAGGTGGGAACACTGAAGCTTTCTTT.